This T cell receptor beta chain was sequenced for a study of T cells after yellow fever vaccination. Study-wide results and limits: A small proportion of clonotypes was detected in both the CD4 and CD8 compartments.

TCRdb re-called the 5' RACE reads with MiXCR, one entry per CDR3 protein. The data contain hundreds of thousands of distinct CDR3 sequences, about 12% of them seen just once; the ten biggest clones take up 3.2%. Concerning this clonotype itself: What it binds is unknown. The junction differs from germline at one of its ends, possibly a read error.

The CDR3 has 13 amino acids. Germline values: CDR1 MNHEY, CDR2 SMNVEV (reference sequence). The V call is TRBV27, the J call TRBJ1-2; the D is unclear. The material was CD4+ T cells sorted from PBMCs, obtained 15 days after the yellow fever booster vaccination. The clonotype originates from a man aged 18-30 years who received the YFV17D yellow fever vaccine. The CDR3 reads CASSSAYNYCYTF. The CDR3 DNA reads TGTGCCAGCAGCAGCGCATATAACTATTGCTACACCTTC.